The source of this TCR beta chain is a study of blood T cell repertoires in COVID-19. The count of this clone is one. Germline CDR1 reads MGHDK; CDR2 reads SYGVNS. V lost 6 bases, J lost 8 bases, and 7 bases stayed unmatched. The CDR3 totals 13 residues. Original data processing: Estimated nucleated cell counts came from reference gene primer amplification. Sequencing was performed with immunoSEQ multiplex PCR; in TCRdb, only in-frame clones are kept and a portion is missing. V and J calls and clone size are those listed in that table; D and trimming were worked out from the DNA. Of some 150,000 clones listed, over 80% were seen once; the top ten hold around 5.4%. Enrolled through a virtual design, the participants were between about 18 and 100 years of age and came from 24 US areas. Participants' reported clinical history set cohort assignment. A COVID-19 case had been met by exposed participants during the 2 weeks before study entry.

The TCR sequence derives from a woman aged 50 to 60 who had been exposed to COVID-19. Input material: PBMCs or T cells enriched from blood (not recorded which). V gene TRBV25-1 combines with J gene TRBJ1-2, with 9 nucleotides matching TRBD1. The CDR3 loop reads CASRDTGGGGYTF. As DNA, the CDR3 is TGTGCCAGCAGGGACACAGGGGGCGGAGGCTACACCTTC.